The 8 T cell receptor beta chains in this list originate from one sample, sequenced in a study of cytomegalovirus exposure and HLA in healthy donors. The study ran its PCR with 60 Vbeta and 13 Jbeta primers. Measured with immunoSEQ multiplex PCR; TCRdb has only the in-frame clones, and not every one. The repertoire holds about 89,000 clones, with around 9.6% as singletons. The sample was PBMCs. These receptors were collected from a man aged 45 to 65 in good health and CMV-seropositive.

This clone was seen only a few times. The chain carries TRBV19 and TRBJ2-7, with TRBD1 matching 10 bases. This CDR3 comprises 15 residues. In germline, CDR1 is LNHDA, CDR2 SQIVND (reference sequence). Unmatched junction bases numbered 6, after V lost 5 bases and J lost 2 bases. DNA for the CDR3: TGTGCCAGTAGTGGGGCCGGGACAGGGGCCTACGAGCAGTACTTC. This gives the protein CASSGAGTGAYEQYF.

The table lists this clone with a few counts. CDR3 bases: TGTGCCAGCAGGATGCGGCAGGGCTACGAGCAGTACTTC. Amino acids: CASRMRQGYEQYF. The chain links TRBV5-6 to TRBJ2-7, with a tentative D call TRBD1 (5 bases). CDR1 is SGHDT, CDR2 YYEEEE, per germline. V lost 5 bases and J lost 3, with 12 bases in between. The CDR3 sequence is 13 residues long.

V gene TRBV4-2 combines with J gene TRBJ2-5; 13 bases are shared with TRBD2. The CDR3 is made up of 17 amino acids. V dropped 1 base and J dropped 5; count of bases not matched to a gene: 7. CDR1 LGHNA and CDR2 YNFKEQ come from the germline V gene. CDR3 sequence: CASSQGRGTSGVETQYF. In DNA, the CDR3 is TGTGCCAGCAGCCAAGGAAGGGGGACTAGCGGGGTGGAGACCCAGTACTTC.

The chain employs TRBV5-5 and TRBJ1-5; 10 bases map to TRBD1. The J segment lost 0 bases and the V segment lost 5 bases, leaving 5 bases of the junction unmatched. Germline CDR1 and CDR2: SGHKS and YYEKEE (reference sequence). The CDR3 covers 16 residues. This CDR3 reads CASRQTGGTSNQPQHF. In nucleotides, the CDR3 is TGTGCCAGCAGGCAGACAGGGGGCACTAGCAATCAGCCCCAGCATTTT. The entire variable domain, with the rest obtained from reference TRBV5-5 and TRBJ1-5, is as follows: DAGVTQSPTHLIKTRGQQVTLRCSPISGHKSVSWYQQVLGQGPQFIFQYYEKEERGRGNFPDRFSARQFPNYSSELNVNALLLGDSALYLCASRQTGGTSNQPQHFGDGTRLSIL.

The chain is built from TRBV10-3 and TRBJ2-7, with 14 bases identical to TRBD2. The ends lost 8 bases at V and 0 bases at J; junction bases unmatched: 6. There are 16 residues in the CDR3. Germline V gene lookup returns CDR1 ENHRY and CDR2 SYGVKD. DNA of the CDR3: TGTGCCATCGGGGGACTAGCGGGAGCCCACTCCTACGAGCAGTACTTC. This translates into CAIGGLAGAHSYEQYF.

The chain joins TRBV10-2 to TRBJ2-7, with 9 bases identical to TRBD1. The CDR3 extends over 14 amino acids. Germline CDR1 WSHSY, CDR2 SAAADI. The ends lost 2 bases at V and 3 bases at J; junction bases unmatched: 2. CDR3 loop: CASSEGQGYYEQYF. The DNA of the CDR3 is TGCGCCAGCAGTGAGGGACAGGGGTACTACGAGCAGTACTTC.

The genes are TRBV28 and TRBJ2-5; the match to TRBD1 covers 7 bases. With V trimmed by 1 base and J by 3 bases, 5 bases remained unmatched. The CDR3 is 15 amino acids. Per germline, CDR1 MDHEN and CDR2 SYDVKM. CDR3 residues: CASSLFLDREETQYF. The DNA of the CDR3 is TGTGCCAGCAGTTTATTCTTAGACAGGGAAGAGACCCAGTACTTC.

This clone came up a few times. Other DNA sequences in the sample encode the same CDR3. The chain links TRBV7-3 to TRBJ2-2, with 7 bases aligning to TRBD2. Germline CDR1 and CDR2: SGHTA and FQGTGA. The CDR3 runs to 15 residues. With V trimmed by 0 bases and J by 4 bases, 2 bases remained unmatched. The CDR3 DNA reads TGTGCCAGCAGCTTAACGGGCGGGGGCACCGGGGAGCTGTTTTTT. This codes for CASSLTGGGTGELFF.